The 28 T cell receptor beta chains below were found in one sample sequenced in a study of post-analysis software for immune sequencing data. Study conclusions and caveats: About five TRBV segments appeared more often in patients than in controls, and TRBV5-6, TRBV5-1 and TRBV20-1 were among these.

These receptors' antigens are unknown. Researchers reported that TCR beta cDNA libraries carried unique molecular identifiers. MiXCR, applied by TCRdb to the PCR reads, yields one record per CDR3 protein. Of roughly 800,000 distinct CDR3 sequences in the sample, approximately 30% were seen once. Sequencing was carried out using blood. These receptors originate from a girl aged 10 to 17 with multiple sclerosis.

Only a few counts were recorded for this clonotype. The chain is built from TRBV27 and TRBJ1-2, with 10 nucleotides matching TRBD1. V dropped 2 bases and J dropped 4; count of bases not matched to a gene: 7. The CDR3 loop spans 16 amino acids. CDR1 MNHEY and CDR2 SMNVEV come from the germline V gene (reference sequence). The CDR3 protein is CASSLGSGTGAYGYTF. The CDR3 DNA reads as TGTGCCAGCAGTTTAGGTTCCGGGACAGGGGCCTATGGCTACACCTTC.

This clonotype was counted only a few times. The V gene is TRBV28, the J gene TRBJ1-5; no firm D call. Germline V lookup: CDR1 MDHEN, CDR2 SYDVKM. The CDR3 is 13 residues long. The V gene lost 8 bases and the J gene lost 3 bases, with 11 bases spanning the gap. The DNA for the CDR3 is TGTGCCAGCTTCGGCGGATTCAATCAGCCCCAGCATTTT. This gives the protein CASFGGFNQPQHF.

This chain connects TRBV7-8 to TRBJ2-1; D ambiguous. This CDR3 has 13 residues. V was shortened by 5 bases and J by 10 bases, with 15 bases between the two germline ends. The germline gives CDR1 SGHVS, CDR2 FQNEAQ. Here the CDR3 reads CASSPRVGREQFF. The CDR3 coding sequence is TGTGCCAGCAGCCCACGGGTAGGCCGAGAGCAGTTCTTC.

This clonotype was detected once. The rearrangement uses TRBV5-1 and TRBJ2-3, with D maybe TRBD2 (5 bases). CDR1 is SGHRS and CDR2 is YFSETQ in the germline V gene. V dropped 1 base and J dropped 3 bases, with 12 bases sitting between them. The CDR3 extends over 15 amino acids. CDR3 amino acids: CASSLRASPTDTQYF. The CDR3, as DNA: TGCGCCAGCAGCTTGAGGGCTAGCCCAACAGATACGCAGTATTTT. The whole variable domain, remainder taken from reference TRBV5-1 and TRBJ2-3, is KAGVTQTPRYLIKTRGQQVTLSCSPISGHRSVSWYQQTPGQGLQFLFEYFSETQRNKGNFPGRFSGRQFSNSRSEMNVSTLELGDSALYLCASSLRASPTDTQYFGPGTRLTVL.

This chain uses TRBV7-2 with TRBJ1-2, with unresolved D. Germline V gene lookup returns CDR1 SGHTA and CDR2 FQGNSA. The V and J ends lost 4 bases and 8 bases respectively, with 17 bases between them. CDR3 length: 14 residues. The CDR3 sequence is CASSSHSGTFGYTF. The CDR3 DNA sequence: TGTGCCAGCAGCTCCCATTCGGGCACTTTCGGCTACACCTTC.

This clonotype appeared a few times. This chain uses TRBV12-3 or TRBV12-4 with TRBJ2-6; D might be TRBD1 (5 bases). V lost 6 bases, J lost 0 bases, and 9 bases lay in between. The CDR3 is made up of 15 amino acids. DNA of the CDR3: TGTGCCAGCAGACTCAGGGACTCTGGGGCCAACGTCCTGACTTTC. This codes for CASRLRDSGANVLTF.

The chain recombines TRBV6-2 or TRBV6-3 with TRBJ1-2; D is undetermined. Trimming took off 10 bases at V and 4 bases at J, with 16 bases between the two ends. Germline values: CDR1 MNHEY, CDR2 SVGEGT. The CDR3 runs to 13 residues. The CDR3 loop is CAISREVRYGYTF. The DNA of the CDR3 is TGTGCCATTTCCCGCGAGGTCCGCTATGGCTACACCTTC.

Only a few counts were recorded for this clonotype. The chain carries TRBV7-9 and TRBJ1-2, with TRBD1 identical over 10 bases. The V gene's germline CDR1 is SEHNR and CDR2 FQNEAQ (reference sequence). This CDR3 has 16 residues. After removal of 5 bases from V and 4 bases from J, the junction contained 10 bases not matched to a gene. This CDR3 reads CASSHLPGQGSYGYTF. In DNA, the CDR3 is TGTGCCAGCAGCCACCTCCCGGGACAGGGGAGCTATGGCTACACCTTC.

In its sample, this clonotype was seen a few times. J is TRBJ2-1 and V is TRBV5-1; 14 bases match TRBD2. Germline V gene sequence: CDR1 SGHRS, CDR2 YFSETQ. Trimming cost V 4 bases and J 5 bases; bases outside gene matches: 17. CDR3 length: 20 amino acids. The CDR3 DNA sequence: TGCGCCAGCAGCCACCCCCCGCCCGGGACTAGCGGGGGAGCTAACAATGAGCAGTTCTTC. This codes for CASSHPPPGTSGGANNEQFF.

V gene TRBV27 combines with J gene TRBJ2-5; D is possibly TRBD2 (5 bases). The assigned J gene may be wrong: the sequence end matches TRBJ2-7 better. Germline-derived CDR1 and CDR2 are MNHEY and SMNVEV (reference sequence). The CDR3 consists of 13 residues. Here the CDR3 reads CASSPDGTYEQYF. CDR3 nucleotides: TGTGCCAGCAGTCCAGACGGGACCTACGAGCAGTACTTC.

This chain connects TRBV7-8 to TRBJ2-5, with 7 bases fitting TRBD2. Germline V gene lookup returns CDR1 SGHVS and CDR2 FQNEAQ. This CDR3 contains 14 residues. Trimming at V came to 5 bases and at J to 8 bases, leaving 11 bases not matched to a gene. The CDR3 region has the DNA TGTGCCAGCAGCGGGAGGGGTACCCCCGGCACCCAGTACTTC. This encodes CASSGRGTPGTQYF.

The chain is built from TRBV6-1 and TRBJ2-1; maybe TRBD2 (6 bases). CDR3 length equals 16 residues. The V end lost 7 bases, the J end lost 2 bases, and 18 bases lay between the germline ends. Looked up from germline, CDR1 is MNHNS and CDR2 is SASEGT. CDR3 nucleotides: TGTGCCAGCAATCAACGGCGGGGCGATACCTACAATGAGCAGTTCTTC. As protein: CASNQRRGDTYNEQFF.

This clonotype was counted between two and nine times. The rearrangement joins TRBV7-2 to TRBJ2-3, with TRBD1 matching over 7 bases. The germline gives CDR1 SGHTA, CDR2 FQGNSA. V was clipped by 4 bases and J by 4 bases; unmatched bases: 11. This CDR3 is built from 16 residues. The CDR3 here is CASSYTGAPAADTQYF. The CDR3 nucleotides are TGTGCCAGCAGCTATACAGGGGCCCCGGCGGCAGATACGCAGTATTTT.

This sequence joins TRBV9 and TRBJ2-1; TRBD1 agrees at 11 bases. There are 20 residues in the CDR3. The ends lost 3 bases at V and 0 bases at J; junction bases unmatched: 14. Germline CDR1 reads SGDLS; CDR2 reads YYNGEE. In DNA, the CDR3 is TGTGCCAGCAGCGAGCGGACAGGGGGCGCGGTAGGTAGCTCCTACAATGAGCAGTTCTTC. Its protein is CASSERTGGAVGSSYNEQFF.

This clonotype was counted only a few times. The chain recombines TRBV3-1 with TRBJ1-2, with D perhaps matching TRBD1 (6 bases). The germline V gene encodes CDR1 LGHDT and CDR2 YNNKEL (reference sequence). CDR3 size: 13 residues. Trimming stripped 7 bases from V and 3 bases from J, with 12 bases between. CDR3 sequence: CASKEGEDYGYTF. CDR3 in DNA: TGTGCCAGCAAGGAGGGGGAGGACTATGGCTACACCTTC.

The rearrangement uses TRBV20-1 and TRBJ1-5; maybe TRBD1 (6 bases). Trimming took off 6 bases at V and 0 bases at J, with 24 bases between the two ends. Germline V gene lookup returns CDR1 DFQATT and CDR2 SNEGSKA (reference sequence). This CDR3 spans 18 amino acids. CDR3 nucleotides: TGCAGTGCCAGTTCACCGGGACAACGATCAAATAGCAATCAGCCCCAGCATTTT. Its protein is CSASSPGQRSNSNQPQHF.

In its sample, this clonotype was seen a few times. The CDR3 protein is CAISATQGRGELFF. CDR3 coding DNA: TGTGCCATCAGCGCGACCCAGGGTCGTGGGGAGCTGTTTTTT. This chain connects TRBV10-3 to TRBJ2-2, with D possibly being TRBD1 (5 bases). Trimming shortened V by 6 bases and J by 8 bases, and 16 bases separated the two germline ends. This CDR3 spans 14 amino acids. Germline assignment: CDR1 ENHRY and CDR2 SYGVKD.

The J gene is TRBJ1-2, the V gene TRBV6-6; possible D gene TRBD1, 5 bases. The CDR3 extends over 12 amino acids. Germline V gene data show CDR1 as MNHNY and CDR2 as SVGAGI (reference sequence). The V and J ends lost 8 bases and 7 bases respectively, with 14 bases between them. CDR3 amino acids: CASGFRDLGYTF. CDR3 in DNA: TGTGCCAGCGGATTCAGGGATCTTGGCTACACCTTC.

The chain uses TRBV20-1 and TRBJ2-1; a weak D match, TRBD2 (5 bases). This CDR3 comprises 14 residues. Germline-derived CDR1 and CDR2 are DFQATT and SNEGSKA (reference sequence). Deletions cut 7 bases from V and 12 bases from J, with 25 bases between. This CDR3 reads CSVPRPYHGVAQFF. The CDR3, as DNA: TGCAGTGTTCCCCGCCCCTACCACGGGGTTGCGCAGTTCTTC.

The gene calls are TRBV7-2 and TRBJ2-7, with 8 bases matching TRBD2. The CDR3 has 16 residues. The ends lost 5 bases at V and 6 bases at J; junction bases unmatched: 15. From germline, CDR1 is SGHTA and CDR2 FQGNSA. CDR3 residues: CASSLLSNREGIEQYF. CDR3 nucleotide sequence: TGTGCCAGCAGCCTTCTGTCTAACCGGGAGGGGATCGAGCAGTACTTC.

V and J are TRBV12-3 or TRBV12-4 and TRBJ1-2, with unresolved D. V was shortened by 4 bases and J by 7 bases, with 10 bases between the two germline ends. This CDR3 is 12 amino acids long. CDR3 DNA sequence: TGTGCCAGCAGTTCCGGACTCTTTGGCTACACCTTC. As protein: CASSSGLFGYTF.

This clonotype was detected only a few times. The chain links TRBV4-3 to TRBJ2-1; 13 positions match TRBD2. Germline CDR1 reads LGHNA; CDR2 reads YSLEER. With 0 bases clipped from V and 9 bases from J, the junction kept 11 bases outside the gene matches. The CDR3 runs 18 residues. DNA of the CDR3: TGCGCCAGCAGCCAAGATTCGGACCGACTAGCGGGAGGTGGTGAGCAGTTCTTC. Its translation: CASSQDSDRLAGGGEQFF.

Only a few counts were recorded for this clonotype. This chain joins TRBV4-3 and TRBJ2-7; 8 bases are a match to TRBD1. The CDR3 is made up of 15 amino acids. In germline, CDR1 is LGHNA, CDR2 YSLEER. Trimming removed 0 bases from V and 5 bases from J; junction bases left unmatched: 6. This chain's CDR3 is CASSQEGQVLDEQYF. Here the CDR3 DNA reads TGCGCCAGCAGCCAAGAGGGACAGGTCCTAGACGAGCAGTACTTC.

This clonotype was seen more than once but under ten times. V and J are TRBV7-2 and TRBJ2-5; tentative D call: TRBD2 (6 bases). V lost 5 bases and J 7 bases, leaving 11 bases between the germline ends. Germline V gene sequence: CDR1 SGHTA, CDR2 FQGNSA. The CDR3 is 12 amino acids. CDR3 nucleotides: TGTGCCAGCAGCCTACAGGAGGGGACCCAGTACTTC. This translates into CASSLQEGTQYF.

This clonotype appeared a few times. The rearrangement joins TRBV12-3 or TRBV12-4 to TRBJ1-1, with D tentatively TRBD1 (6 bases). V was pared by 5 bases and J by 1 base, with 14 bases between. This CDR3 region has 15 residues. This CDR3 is CASSPGRGWNTEAFF. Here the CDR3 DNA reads TGTGCCAGCAGTCCTGGGAGGGGGTGGAACACTGAAGCTTTCTTT.

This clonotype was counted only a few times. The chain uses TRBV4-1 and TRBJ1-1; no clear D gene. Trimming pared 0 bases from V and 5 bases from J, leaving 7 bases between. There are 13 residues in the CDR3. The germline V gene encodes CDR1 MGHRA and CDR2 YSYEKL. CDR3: CASSQDVGTEAFF. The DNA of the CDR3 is TGCGCCAGCAGCCAAGATGTGGGGACTGAAGCTTTCTTT.

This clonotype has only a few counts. Here the CDR3 reads CASSQEGGRGSDTQYF. DNA for the CDR3: TGCGCCAGCAGCCAAGAGGGCGGCAGGGGATCAGATACGCAGTATTTT. This chain uses TRBV4-1 with TRBJ2-3; D might be TRBD1 (6 bases). CDR3 size: 16 residues. Trimming took off 0 bases at V and 4 bases at J, with 14 bases between the two ends. CDR1 is MGHRA and CDR2 is YSYEKL in the germline V gene.

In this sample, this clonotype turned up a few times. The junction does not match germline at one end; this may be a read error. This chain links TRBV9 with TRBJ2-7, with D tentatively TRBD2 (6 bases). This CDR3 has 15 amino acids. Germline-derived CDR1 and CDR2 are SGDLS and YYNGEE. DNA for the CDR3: TGTGCCAGCAGCCCGCGGGGAGGACCATCCTCCGAGCAGTACTTC. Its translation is CASSPRGGPSSEQYF.